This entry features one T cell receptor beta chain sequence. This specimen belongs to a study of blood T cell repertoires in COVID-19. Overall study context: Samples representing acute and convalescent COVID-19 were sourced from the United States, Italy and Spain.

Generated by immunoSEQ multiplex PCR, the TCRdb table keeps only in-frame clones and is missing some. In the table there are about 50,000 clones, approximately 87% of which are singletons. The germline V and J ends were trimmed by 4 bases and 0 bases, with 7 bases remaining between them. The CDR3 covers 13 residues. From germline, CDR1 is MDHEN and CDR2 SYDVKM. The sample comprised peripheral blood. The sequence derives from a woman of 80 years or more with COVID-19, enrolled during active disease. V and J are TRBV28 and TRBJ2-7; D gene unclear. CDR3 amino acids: CASSWPNSYEQYF. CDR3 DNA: TGTGCCAGCAGTTGGCCGAACTCCTACGAGCAGTACTTC.